This T cell receptor (beta chain) stems from a study of blood T cell repertoires in COVID-19. Recovered status applied to Cohort 3 donors who had two consecutive negative PCRs. It also applied to those with clearance or with symptom resolution. Germline trimming cut 4 bases from V and 6 bases from J; bases unmatched to any gene: 11. Germline V gene sequence: CDR1 SQVTM, CDR2 ANQGSEA. The CDR3 covers 14 residues. The data were produced by immunoSEQ multiplex PCR, yet TCRdb's version contains in-frame clones alone and is incomplete. The data show 350,000 to 400,000 clones, 88% seen once. This chain joins TRBV29-1 and TRBJ2-7; TRBD1 matches at 8 bases. The receptor's source is a woman under 30 who had recovered from COVID-19. Source material: PBMCs or T cells enriched from blood (not recorded which). The CDR3 protein is CSVASTGQAGEQYF. CDR3 bases: TGCAGCGTTGCTTCCACGGGACAGGCGGGCGAGCAGTACTTC.